This note documents a single TCR beta chain sequence. The clone's antigen remains unknown. Per-nucleotide qualities are absent, and no much larger clonotype sits a single base away. The library relied on multiplex PCR. Sequencing used an Illumina HiSeq 4000. To build TCR beta libraries, CDR3 regions were amplified by Arm-PCR using iRepertoire HTBI primers. Before sequencing, the PCR products underwent gel purification. For the original study's pipeline: A total of 62 TRBV and some 13 TRBJ segments were identified across samples and were used for gene usage analysis of CDR3 amino acid clonotypes. COPE and FqMerger were used to merge filtered high-quality paired reads into contigs. BLAST was used to align contigs to IMGT TRBV, TRBD and TRBJ reference genes, and CDR3 was defined according to IMGT. Any clonotype with a frequency above 0.1% was classified as a highly expanded clone. Shannon entropy served as the measure of repertoire diversity, while the Gini coefficient captured V-J evenness. Clonotypes shared by more than one individual were considered public. The raw public reads went through TCRdb reprocessing: fastp at Q25, MiXCR clone calling, in-frame beta chains kept. Records with the same CDR3 protein are collapsed into one entry carrying the most frequent genes and DNA. TCRdb's processing, not the authors' own work, is the source of the V and J calls. This sample has about 520,000 distinct CDR3 sequences in its table, and more than 10% of those were observed once. The biggest ten clones account for 8% to 10% of the sample.

The data stem from a study of regulatory T cells in long-lasting Graves disease (dated by TCRdb to the early 2020s). Regarding the study in general: Patients with newly diagnosed Graves' disease had been on antithyroid drugs for under 3 months. The study was registered as a clinical trial and conducted in China. Patients with persistent Graves' disease were compared with patients with newly diagnosed Graves' disease using TCR sequencing and RNA sequencing of peripheral blood. A total of about 35 samples underwent TCR sequencing: some 13 from persistent and 20 from newly diagnosed Graves' disease patients.

Via the germline V gene (reference sequence), CDR1 is MNHEY and CDR2 SMNVEV. Trimming costs V 8 bases and J 0 bases, and their ends lie 20 bases apart. The CDR3 goes from the cysteine to the phenylalanine over 17 residues. CDR3 DNA is the only sequence kept; it has 51 bases, read in frame from the first base. This specimen's time point label, per the study, means: newly diagnosed GD, antithyroid drugs for less than 3 months. RNA was extracted from PBMCs in TRIzol for both TCR sequencing and RNA sequencing. Graves' disease was diagnosed according to American Thyroid Association guidelines. Patients were recruited from an endocrinology department in Xi'an, China. From each patient, nine milliliters of peripheral blood was collected into an EDTA anticoagulant tube. Ficoll Paque Plus density gradient separation was used to isolate PBMCs, and no further T cell sorting was performed. An Agilent 2100 Bioanalyzer and agarose gel were used to check RNA quality, while a NanoDrop 2000 measured RNA concentration.

Summary of the overall study and its limitations: Only peripheral blood was studied, because thyroid tissue, the primary lesion, was inaccessible. Persistent patients shared more public clonotypes among themselves (under 3,000) than newly diagnosed patients did (roughly 920). The authors noted that the small sample size was a limitation that may lower accuracy. Sequencing and analysis were restricted to the TCR beta chain. TRBV28, TRBJ1-2 and TRBJ2-5 were preferentially used in persistent disease, while TRBV20-1 and TRBJ2-1 were favored in newly diagnosed disease. Persistent Graves' disease patients showed lower TCR Shannon entropy and fewer highly expanded clones than newly diagnosed patients, suggesting clonal expansion.

These data were also filed under a second study, of T cells in Graves' hyperthyroidism and ophthalmopathy. As the second study states: A patient counted as having stable Graves' hyperthyroidism if no progression to ophthalmopathy occurred over 18 months of follow-up. Hyperthyroidism patients were aged 18 to 65 years and newly diagnosed, with disease duration of less than 2 months. Exclusion was applied to patients with uncontrolled infections, other autoimmune diseases, pregnancy or lactation. Clinical symptoms, serum thyroxine and TRAb, thyroid ultrasound, and orbital computed tomography formed the basis for the diagnoses. For the first round of RT-PCR on the TCR CDR3, the HTBI primer set was used together with the Qiagen OneStep RT-PCR kit. Most expanded thyroid clonotypes (frequency above 0.001) were also found in blood, which suggests that blood repertoires may mirror thyroid immune responses. Ophthalmopathy was separated from stable hyperthyroidism by a 13 V-J signature model, with 87.88% sensitivity and about 84% specificity obtained in cross-validation and 80%/75% obtained in testing. In validation, the model predicted progression to ophthalmopathy with over 60% sensitivity and less than 75% specificity, a median of 6.5 months before onset. To identify distinguishing TCR V-J signatures, a discovery cohort of some 100 patients was used, comprising under 45 with Graves' ophthalmopathy and 57 with stable Graves' hyperthyroidism. Prospective prediction of ophthalmopathy was tested in an independent validation cohort of approximately 18 hyperthyroidism patients and 17 patients who later progressed to ophthalmopathy. The roughly 100 discovery patients were randomly divided into training and test sets at a 7:3 ratio. In addition, the study compared T-cell repertoires in thyroid tissue and in blood from over 5 Graves' hyperthyroidism patients. After sampling, hyperthyroidism patients received methimazole starting at 30 mg daily, and ophthalmopathy patients received high-dose intravenous methylprednisolone. Libraries were constructed in a second round of multiplex PCR, after which size selection and purification were carried out. The libraries were sequenced on an Illumina HiSeq2000 using paired-end 100 bp reads. SOAPnuke was used to process the raw data, removing reads that contained adapters or uncalled bases, had a mean Phred below 15, or lacked an exact match to the constant primer or identifier. COPE v1.2.5 was used to merge high-quality paired reads, and clonotypes were defined as unique nucleotide sequences. MiTCR v1.1 was used to align the clonotypes against IMGT TRBV, TRBD and TRBJ reference segments. Analysis was restricted to V-J combinations with a frequency above 0.0001, which covered approximately 99% of repertoires. A TCS score was defined as the ratio of F50 (clonal expansion) to E x V (chaos), with BLOSUM62-based TCRdist applied between CDR3 peptides within each V-J. Welch's t-statistics and random forest reduced fewer than 550 V-J features to 13, which were used in a naive Bayes classifier (R e1071). No statistical method was used to fix the sample size in advance, and group allocation was not hidden from the investigators. According to the paper, TCR Vbeta CDR3 sequencing was carried out on over 130 peripheral blood samples, which came from approximately 41 ophthalmopathy, under 80 hyperthyroidism and approximately 17 progressor patients.

This chain is built from TRBV27 and TRBJ2-1; the best D guess is TRBD1, with 6 bases matching. This TCR was sampled from a woman under 40 with Graves disease. Donor details come from another sample of the same person, matched by shared clones. The input for sequencing was peripheral blood mononuclear cells (PBMCs), taken at new diagnosis, from a patient treated with antithyroid drugs. In nucleotides, the sequence is TGTGCCAGCTCCGAAGGGGGACCATCGAGCTCCTACAATGAGCAGTTCTTC. Its translation reads: CASSEGGPSSSYNEQFF.